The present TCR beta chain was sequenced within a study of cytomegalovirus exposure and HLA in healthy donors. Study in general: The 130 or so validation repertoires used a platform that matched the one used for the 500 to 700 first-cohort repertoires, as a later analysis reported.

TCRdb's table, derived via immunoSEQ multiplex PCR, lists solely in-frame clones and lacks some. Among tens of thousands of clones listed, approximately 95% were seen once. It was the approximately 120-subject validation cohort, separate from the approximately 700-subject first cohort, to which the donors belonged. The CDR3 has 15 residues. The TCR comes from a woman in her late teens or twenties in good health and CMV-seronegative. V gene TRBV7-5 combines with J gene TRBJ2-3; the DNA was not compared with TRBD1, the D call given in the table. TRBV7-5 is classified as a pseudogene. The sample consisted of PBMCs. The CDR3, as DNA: TGTGCCAGAAGCACGCGGACAGGTTTCACAGATACGCAGTATTTT. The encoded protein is CARSTRTGFTDTQYF.